The sequence of this T cell receptor (beta chain) was determined in a study of T cells in Graves' hyperthyroidism and ophthalmopathy (dated by TCRdb to about 2019). Regarding the study in general: Peripheral blood was collected at initial diagnosis, before any treatment. The study also compared thyroid tissue and blood T-cell repertoires from roughly 6 Graves' hyperthyroidism patients. An independent validation cohort of some 18 hyperthyroidism patients and 17 patients who later progressed to ophthalmopathy tested prospective prediction of ophthalmopathy. TCR V-J signatures able to tell the groups apart were searched for in a discovery cohort of 90 to 100 patients, of whom more than 40 had Graves' ophthalmopathy and under 65 had stable Graves' hyperthyroidism. For training and testing, the roughly 100 patients in the discovery cohort were randomly divided in a 7:3 ratio. After blood sampling, hyperthyroidism patients were treated with methimazole at a starting dose of 30 mg daily, and ophthalmopathy patients were treated with high-dose intravenous methylprednisolone. The paper describes TCR Vbeta CDR3 sequencing of about 140 peripheral blood samples, made up of some 42 ophthalmopathy patients, over 70 hyperthyroidism patients and 17 progressor patients.

This clonotype appeared many times. This clone's antigen is unknown. It has no much larger one-base neighbor in the sample; base qualities were not kept. Points the paper makes about the study in general: In validation, progression to ophthalmopathy was predicted by the model with 70% to 71% sensitivity and around 75% specificity, a median of about 6.4 months before onset. In cross-validation, a model built on a 13 V-J signature told ophthalmopathy apart from stable hyperthyroidism with over 85% sensitivity and roughly 81% specificity, and in testing the same model reached 80%/75%. Most expanded thyroid clonotypes (frequency above 0.001) were also detected in blood, a finding suggesting that blood repertoires may reflect thyroid immune responses. No statistical method was used to set the sample size in advance, and investigators knew the group allocation.

From a lookup of the germline V gene, CDR1 and CDR2 are SGHAT and FQNNGV. V drops 5 bases and J drops 0 bases, leaving 11 bases in between. The CDR3 spans 14 residues, from the cysteine through the phenylalanine. Just the 42-base CDR3 DNA is kept, in frame starting at base 1. Stable Graves' hyperthyroidism was defined as the absence of progression to ophthalmopathy over 18 months of follow-up. Hyperthyroidism patients were newly diagnosed, with disease duration under 2 months, and aged 18 to 65 years. The study excluded patients with uncontrolled infections, other autoimmune diseases, pregnancy or lactation. Diagnoses were based on clinical symptoms, serum thyroxine and TRAb, thyroid ultrasound and orbital computed tomography. Ficoll-Paque density gradient centrifugation was used to isolate PBMCs from around 10 ml of fresh peripheral blood. Trizol reagent was used to extract total RNA, and RNA quality was then checked on an Agilent 2100 Bioanalyzer.

TCR beta CDR3 regions were amplified from RNA transcripts. A first-round RT-PCR of the TCR CDR3 used the HTBI primer set with the Qiagen OneStep RT-PCR kit. Libraries were constructed in a second round of multiplex PCR, after which size selection and purification were carried out. Sequencing of the libraries was done on an Illumina HiSeq2000 using paired-end 100 bp reads. The paper's processing steps were these. SOAPnuke was used to process the raw data, removing reads that contained adapters or uncalled bases, had a mean Phred below 15, or lacked an exact match to the constant primer or identifier. High-quality paired reads were merged using COPE v1.2.5, and each unique nucleotide sequence was defined as a clonotype. MiTCR v1.1 was used to align the clonotypes against IMGT TRBV, TRBD and TRBJ reference segments. Analysis was restricted to V-J combinations with a frequency above 0.0001, which covered about 99% of repertoires. A TCS score was defined as the ratio between F50 (clonal expansion) and ExV (chaos), using BLOSUM62-based TCRdist between CDR3 peptides within each V-J. Welch's t-statistics and random forest reduced roughly 530 V-J features to roughly 13, which were used in a naive Bayes classifier (R e1071). Through fastp at Q25 and MiXCR, TCRdb rebuilt clones from the public reads, retaining in-frame beta chains. Each CDR3 protein appears once, grouped with its most common genes and DNA. The V and J calls reflect TCRdb's pipeline rather than the authors' work. This sample comprises around 690,000 distinct CDR3 sequences, roughly a sixth of them detected only once. The ten biggest clones cover roughly a sixth of the sample.

Sequenced: blood. This TCR was sampled from a middle-aged man with Graves' hyperthyroidism. Recombination joined TRBV11-2 with TRBJ2-7, with TRBD2 perhaps the D gene, on 5 matching bases. The DNA sequence reads TGTGCCAGCAGCCCCCTAGGGAGCTCCTACGAGCAGTACTTC. This gives the protein CASSPLGSSYEQYF.